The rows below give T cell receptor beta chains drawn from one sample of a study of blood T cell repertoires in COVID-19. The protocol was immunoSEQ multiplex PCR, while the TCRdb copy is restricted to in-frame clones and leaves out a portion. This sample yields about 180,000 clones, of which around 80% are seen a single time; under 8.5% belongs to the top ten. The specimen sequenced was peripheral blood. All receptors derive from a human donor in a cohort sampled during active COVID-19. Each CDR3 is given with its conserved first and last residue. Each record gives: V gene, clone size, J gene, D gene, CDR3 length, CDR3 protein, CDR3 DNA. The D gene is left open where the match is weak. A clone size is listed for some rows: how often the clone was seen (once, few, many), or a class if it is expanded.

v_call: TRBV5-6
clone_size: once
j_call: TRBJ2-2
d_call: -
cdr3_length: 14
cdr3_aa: CASSPGFNTGELFF
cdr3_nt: TGTGCCAGCAGCCCGGGTTTTAACACCGGGGAGCTGTTTTTT

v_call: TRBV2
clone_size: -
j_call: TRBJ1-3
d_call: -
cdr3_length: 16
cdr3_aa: CASSPSPGASGNTIYF
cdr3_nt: TGTGCCAGCAGTCCCTCTCCGGGTGCCTCTGGAAACACCATATATTTT

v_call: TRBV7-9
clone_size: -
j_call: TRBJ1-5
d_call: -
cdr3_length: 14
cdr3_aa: CASSPGTYNQPQHF
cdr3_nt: TGTGCCAGCAGCCCCGGGACATACAATCAGCCCCAGCATTTT

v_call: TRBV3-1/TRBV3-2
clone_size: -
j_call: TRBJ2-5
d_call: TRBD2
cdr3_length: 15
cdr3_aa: CASSQESGGAKTQYF
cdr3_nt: TGTGCCAGCAGCCAAGAAAGCGGGGGGGCGAAGACCCAGTACTTC

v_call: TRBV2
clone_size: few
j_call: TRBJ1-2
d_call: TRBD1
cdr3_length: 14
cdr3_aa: CASSVSTGDYGYTF
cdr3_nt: TGTGCCAGCAGTGTATCGACAGGGGACTATGGCTACACCTTC

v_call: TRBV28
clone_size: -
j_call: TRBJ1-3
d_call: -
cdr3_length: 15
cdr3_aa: CASQDYRGPGNTIYF
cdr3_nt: TGTGCCAGCCAAGACTACAGAGGACCTGGAAACACCATATATTTT

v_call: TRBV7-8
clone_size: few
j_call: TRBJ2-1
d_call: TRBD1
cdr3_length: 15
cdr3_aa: CASSSRTDRDREQFF
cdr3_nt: TGTGCCAGCAGCTCAAGGACCGACAGGGATCGAGAGCAGTTCTTC

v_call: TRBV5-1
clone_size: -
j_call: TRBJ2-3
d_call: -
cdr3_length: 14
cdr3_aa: CASSSATVTDTQYF
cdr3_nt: TGCGCCAGCAGCTCTGCGACAGTGACAGATACGCAGTATTTT

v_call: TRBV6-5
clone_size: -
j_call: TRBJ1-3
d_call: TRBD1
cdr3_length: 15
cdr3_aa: CASSSGTGSGNTIYF
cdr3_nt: TGTGCCAGCAGTTCCGGGACAGGGTCTGGAAACACCATATATTTT

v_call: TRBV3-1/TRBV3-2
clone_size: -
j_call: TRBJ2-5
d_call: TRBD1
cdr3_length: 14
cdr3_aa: CASSQGTGGKTQYF
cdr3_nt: TGTGCCAGCAGCCAGGGGACAGGAGGGAAGACCCAGTACTTC

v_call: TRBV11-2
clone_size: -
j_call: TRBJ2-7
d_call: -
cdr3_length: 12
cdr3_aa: CASTHGEDEQYF
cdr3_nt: TGTGCCAGCACCCACGGGGAGGACGAGCAGTACTTC

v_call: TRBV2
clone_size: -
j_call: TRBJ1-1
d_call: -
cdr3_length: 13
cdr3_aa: CASSPMGSTEAFF
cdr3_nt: TGTGCCAGCAGCCCCATGGGGAGCACTGAAGCTTTCTTT

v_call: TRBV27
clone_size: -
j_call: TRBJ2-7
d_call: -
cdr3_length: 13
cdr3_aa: CASSLIGGGEQYF
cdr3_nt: TGTGCCAGCAGTCTAATCGGTGGAGGCGAGCAGTACTTC

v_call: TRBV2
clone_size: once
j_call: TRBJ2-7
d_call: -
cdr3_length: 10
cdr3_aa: CASTSHEQYF
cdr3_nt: TGTGCCAGCACTTCCCACGAGCAGTACTTC

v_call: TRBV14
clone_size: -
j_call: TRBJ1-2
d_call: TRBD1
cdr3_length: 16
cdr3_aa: CASSHKQGAFNYGYTF
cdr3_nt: TGTGCCAGCAGCCACAAGCAGGGGGCTTTCAACTATGGCTACACCTTC

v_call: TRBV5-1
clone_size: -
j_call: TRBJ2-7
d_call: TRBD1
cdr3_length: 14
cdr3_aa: CASSLGTGADEQYF
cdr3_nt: TGCGCCAGCAGCTTGGGGACAGGGGCAGACGAGCAGTACTTC

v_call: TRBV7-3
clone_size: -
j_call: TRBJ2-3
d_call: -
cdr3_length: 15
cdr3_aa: CASRPTSLATDTQYF
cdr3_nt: TGTGCCAGCAGACCAACTAGTTTGGCCACAGATACGCAGTATTTT

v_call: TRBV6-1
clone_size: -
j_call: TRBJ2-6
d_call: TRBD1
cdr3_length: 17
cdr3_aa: CASSEALQGAGANVLTF
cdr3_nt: TGTGCCAGCAGTGAAGCGCTTCAGGGGGCTGGGGCCAACGTCCTGACTTTC

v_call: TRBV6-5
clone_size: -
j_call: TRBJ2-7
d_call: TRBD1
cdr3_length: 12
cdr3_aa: CASSTGGYEQYF
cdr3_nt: TGTGCCAGCAGTACAGGGGGTTACGAGCAGTACTTC

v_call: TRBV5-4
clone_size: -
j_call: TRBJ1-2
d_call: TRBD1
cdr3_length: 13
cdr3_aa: CASSGTGGNGYTF
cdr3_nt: TGTGCCAGCAGCGGGACAGGGGGCAACGGCTACACCTTC

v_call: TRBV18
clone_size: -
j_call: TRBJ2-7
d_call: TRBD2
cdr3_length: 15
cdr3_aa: CASSPGTSGGSEQYF
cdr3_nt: TGTGCCAGCTCACCCGGGACTAGCGGGGGTAGCGAGCAGTACTTC

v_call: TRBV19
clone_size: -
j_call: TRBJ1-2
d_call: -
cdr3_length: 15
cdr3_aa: CASSIQGKAVYGYTF
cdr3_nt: TGTGCCAGTAGTATACAGGGGAAGGCCGTCTATGGCTACACCTTC

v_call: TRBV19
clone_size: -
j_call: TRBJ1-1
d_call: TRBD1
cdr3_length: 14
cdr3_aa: CASSSRTGKTEAFF
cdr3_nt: TGTGCCAGTAGTTCCCGGACAGGGAAGACTGAAGCTTTCTTT

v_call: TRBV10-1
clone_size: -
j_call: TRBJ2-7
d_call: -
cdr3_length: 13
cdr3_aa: CASSAGPEYEQYF
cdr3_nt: TGCGCCAGCAGCGCGGGGCCCGAATACGAGCAGTACTTC

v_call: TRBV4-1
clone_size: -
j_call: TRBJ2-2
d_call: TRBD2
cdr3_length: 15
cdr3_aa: CASRRGAVNTGELFF
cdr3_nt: TGCGCCAGCCGGCGGGGGGCGGTGAACACCGGGGAGCTGTTTTTT

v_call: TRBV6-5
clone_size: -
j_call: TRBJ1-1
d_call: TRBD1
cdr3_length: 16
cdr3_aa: CASSYGTGDVNTEAFF
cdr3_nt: TGTGCCAGCAGTTACGGGACAGGGGATGTGAACACTGAAGCTTTCTTT

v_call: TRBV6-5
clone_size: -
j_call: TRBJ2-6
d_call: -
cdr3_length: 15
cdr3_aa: CASSLTGPGANVLTF
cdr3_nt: TGTGCCAGCAGTTTAACAGGGCCCGGGGCCAACGTCCTGACTTTC

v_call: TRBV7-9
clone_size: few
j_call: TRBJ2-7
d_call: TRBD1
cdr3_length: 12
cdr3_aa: CASSLDRDEQYF
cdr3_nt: TGTGCCAGCAGCCTAGACAGGGACGAGCAGTACTTC

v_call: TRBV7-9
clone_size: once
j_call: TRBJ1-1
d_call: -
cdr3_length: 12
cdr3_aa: CASSSGFTEAFF
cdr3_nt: TGTGCCAGCAGCAGCGGTTTCACTGAAGCTTTCTTT

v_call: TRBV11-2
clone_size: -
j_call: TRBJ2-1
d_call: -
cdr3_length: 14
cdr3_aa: CASSLDSGSNEQFF
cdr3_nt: TGTGCCAGCAGCTTAGATTCAGGGTCCAATGAGCAGTTCTTC

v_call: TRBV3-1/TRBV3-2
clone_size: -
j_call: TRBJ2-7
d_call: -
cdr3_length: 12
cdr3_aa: CASSQGVYEQYF
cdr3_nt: TGTGCCAGCAGCCAAGGAGTCTACGAGCAGTACTTC

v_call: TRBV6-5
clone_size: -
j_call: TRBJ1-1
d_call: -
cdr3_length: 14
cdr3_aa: CASTLSTGQTEAFF
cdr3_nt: TGTGCCAGCACCCTCTCGACAGGCCAAACTGAAGCTTTCTTT

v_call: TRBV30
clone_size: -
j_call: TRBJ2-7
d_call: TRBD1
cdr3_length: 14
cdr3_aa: CAWKGGTGYHEQYF
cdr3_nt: TGTGCCTGGAAGGGCGGGACAGGGTACCACGAGCAGTACTTC

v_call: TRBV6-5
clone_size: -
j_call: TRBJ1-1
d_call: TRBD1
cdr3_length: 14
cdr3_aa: CASAERQGRTEAFF
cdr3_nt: TGTGCCAGCGCGGAAAGACAGGGCCGGACTGAAGCTTTCTTT

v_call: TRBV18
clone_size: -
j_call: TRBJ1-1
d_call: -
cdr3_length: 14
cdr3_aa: CASSPLPPGTEAFF
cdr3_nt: TGTGCCAGCTCACCACTCCCCCCAGGGACTGAAGCTTTCTTT

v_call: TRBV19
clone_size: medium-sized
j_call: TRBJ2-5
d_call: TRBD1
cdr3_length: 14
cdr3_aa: CASSIGTGPRTQYF
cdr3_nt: TGTGCCAGTAGTATAGGGACAGGGCCGAGGACCCAGTACTTC

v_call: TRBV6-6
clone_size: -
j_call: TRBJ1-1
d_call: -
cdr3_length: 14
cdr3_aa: CASSYSGGATEAFF
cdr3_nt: TGTGCCAGCAGTTACTCAGGCGGAGCCACTGAAGCTTTCTTT

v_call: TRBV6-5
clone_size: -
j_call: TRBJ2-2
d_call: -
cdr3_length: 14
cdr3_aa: CASSLTANTGELFF
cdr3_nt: TGTGCCAGCAGTCTGACAGCGAACACCGGGGAGCTGTTTTTT

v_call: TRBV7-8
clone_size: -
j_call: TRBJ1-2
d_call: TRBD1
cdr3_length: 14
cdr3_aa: CASSLLQGAGGYTF
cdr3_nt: TGTGCCAGCAGCCTACTACAGGGGGCTGGGGGCTACACCTTC

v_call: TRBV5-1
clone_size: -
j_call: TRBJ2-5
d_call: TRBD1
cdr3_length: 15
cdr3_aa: CASSLMHRGSETQYF
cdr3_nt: TGCGCCAGCAGCTTGATGCACAGGGGAAGTGAGACCCAGTACTTC

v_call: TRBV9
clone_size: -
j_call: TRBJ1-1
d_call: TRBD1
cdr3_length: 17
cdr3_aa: CASSTGTGLVVNTEAFF
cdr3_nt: TGTGCCAGCAGCACAGGGACAGGGCTCGTCGTGAACACTGAAGCTTTCTTT